Detailed here is one TCR beta chain. The table came from immunoSEQ multiplex PCR; TCRdb's copy has only in-frame clones and leaves some out. The sample consists of under 150,000 clones, more than 70% of them appearing once. Trimming removed 6 bases from V and 10 bases from J, with 10 bases in between. The CDR3 length is 11 residues. CDR1 and CDR2 from the germline V gene are LGHDT and YNNKEL (reference sequence). This entry is derived from a study of T cell responses to AZD1222 COVID-19 vaccine. The material was peripheral blood, obtained on day 0 of AZD1222 vaccination. The source of this sequence is an adult in good health. The chain has TRBV3-1 (or the pseudogene TRBV3-2) and TRBJ2-1; D is possibly TRBD2 (5 bases). The CDR3 DNA is TGTGCCAGCAGAGAGACGGGGGAGCAGTTCTTC. Its translation: CASRETGEQFF.